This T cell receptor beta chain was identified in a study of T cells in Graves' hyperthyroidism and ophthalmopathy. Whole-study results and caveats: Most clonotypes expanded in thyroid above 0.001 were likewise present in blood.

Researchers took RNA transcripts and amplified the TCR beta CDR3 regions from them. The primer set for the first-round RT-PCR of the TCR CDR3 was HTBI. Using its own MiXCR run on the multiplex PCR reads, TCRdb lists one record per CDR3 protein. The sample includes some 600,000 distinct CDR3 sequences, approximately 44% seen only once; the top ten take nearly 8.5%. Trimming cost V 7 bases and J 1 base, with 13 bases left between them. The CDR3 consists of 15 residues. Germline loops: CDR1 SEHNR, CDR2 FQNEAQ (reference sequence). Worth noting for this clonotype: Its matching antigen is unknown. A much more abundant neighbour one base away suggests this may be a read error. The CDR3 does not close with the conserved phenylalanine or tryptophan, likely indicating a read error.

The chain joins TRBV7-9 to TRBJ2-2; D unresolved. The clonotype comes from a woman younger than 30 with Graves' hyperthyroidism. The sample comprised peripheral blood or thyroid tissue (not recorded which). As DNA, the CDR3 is TGTGCCAGCACCGTCCATTTGGGGAACACCGGGGAGCTGTTTTCT. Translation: CASTVHLGNTGELFS.